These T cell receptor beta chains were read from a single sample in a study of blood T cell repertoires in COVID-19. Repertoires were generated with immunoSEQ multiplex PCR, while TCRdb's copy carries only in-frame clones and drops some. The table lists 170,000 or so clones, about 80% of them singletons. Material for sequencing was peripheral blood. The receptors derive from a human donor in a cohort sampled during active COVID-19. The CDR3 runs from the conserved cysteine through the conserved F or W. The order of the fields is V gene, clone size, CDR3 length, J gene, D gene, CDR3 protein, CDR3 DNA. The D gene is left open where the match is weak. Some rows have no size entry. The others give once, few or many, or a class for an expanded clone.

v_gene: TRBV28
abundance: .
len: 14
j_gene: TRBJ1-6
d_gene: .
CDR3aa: CASSAGQPNSPLHF
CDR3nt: TGTGCCAGCAGTGCCGGACAGCCTAATTCACCCCTCCACTTT

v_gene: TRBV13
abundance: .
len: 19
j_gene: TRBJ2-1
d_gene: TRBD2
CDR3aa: CASSLLAGLAGAGGNEQFF
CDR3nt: TGTGCCAGCAGCTTATTAGCGGGACTAGCGGGAGCAGGGGGCAATGAGCAGTTCTTC

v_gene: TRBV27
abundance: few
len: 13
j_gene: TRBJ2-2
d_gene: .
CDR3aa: CASSPDLSGELFF
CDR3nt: TGTGCCAGCAGTCCGGACTTATCCGGGGAGCTGTTTTTT

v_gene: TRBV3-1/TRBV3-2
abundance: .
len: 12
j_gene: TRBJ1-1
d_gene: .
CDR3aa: CASSPDGREAFF
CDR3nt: TGTGCCAGCAGCCCTGACGGGAGAGAAGCTTTCTTT

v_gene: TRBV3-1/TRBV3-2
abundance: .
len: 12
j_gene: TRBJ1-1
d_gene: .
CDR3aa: CASSPDMAEAFF
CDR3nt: TGTGCCAGCAGCCCGGACATGGCTGAAGCTTTCTTT

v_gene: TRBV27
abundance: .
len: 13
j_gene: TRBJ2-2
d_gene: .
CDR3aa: CASSRGDTGELFF
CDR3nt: TGTGCCAGCAGCAGGGGCGACACCGGGGAGCTGTTTTTT

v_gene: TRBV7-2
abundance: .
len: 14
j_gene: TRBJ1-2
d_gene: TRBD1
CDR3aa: CASSLGQGNYGYTF
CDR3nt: TGTGCCAGCAGCTTAGGACAGGGTAACTATGGCTACACCTTC

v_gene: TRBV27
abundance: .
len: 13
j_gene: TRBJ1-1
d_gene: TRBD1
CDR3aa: CASTGGAGSEAFF
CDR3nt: TGTGCCAGCACAGGGGGCGCGGGTAGTGAAGCTTTCTTT

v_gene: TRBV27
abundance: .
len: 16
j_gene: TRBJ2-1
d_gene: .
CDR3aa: CASSLGLPKSYNEQFF
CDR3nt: TGTGCCAGCAGTCTGGGACTTCCTAAATCCTACAATGAGCAGTTCTTC

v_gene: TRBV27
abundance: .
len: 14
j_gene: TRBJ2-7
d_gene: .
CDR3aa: CASSHPARRYEQYF
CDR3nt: TGTGCCAGCAGCCACCCGGCCCGGAGGTACGAGCAGTACTTC

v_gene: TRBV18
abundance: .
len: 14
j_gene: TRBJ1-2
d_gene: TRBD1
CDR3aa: CASSPTQGADGYTF
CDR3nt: TGTGCCAGCTCACCAACACAGGGGGCCGATGGCTACACCTTC

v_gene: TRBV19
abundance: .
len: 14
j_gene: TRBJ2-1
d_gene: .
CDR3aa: CASSIKAFYNEQFF
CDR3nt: TGTGCCAGTAGTATAAAAGCGTTCTACAATGAGCAGTTCTTC

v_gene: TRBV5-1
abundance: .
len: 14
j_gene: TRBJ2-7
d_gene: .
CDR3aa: CASSLLPGPYEQYF
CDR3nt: TGCGCCAGCAGCTTGCTTCCGGGTCCCTACGAGCAGTACTTC

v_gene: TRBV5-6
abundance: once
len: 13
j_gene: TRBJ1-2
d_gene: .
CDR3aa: CASSFNRDYGYTF
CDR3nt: TGTGCCAGCAGCTTTAACAGGGACTATGGCTACACCTTC

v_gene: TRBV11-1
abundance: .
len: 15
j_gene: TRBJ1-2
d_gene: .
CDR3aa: CASSSSGGQGYGYTF
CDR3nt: TGTGCCAGCAGCTCTAGCGGGGGGCAAGGCTATGGCTACACCTTC

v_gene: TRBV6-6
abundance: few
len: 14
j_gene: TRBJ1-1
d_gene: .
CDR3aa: CASSYSRVDTEAFF
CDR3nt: TGTGCCAGCAGTTACTCGAGAGTGGACACTGAAGCTTTCTTT

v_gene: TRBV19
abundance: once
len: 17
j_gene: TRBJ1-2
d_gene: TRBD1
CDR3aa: CASSPQSSAGGLYGYTF
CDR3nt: TGTGCCAGTAGTCCCCAGAGTTCTGCAGGGGGCCTCTATGGCTACACCTTC

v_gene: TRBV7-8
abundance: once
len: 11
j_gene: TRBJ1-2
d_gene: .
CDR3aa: CASSPTLGYTF
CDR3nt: TGTGCCAGCAGCCCTACTCTTGGCTACACCTTC

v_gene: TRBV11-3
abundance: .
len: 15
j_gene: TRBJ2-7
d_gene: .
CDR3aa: CASSPRDRLLYEQYF
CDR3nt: TGTGCCAGCAGCCCCCGAGACAGGCTCTTATACGAGCAGTACTTC

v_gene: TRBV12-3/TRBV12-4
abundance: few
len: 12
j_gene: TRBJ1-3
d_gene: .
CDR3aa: CASSPSGDTIYF
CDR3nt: TGTGCCAGCAGCCCTAGCGGGGACACCATATATTTT

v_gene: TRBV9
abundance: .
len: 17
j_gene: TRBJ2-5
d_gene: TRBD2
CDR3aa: CASSPPSRLAIRETQYF
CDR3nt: TGTGCCAGCAGCCCCCCCTCTCGACTAGCGATTAGAGAGACCCAGTACTTC

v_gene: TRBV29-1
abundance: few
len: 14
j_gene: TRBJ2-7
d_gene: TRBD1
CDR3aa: CSVESGTGAGEQYF
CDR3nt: TGCAGCGTTGAATCCGGGACAGGGGCAGGCGAGCAGTACTTC

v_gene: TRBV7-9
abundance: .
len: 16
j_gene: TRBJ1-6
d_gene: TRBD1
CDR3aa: CASSLASGTGGSPLHF
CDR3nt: TGTGCCAGCAGCTTAGCCTCAGGGACAGGGGGTTCACCCCTCCACTTT

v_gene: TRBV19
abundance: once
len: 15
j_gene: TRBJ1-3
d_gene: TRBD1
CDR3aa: CASSTRTGAGNTIYF
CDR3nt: TGTGCCAGTAGTACACGGACAGGGGCTGGAAACACCATATATTTT

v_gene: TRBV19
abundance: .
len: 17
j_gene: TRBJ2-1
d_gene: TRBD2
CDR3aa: CASSPLTSGGPYNEQFF
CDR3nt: TGTGCCAGTAGTCCCTTGACTAGCGGGGGGCCCTACAATGAGCAGTTCTTC

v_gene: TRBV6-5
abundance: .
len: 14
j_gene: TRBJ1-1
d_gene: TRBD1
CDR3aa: CASSYGQARTEAFF
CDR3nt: TGTGCCAGCAGTTACGGACAGGCCCGAACTGAAGCTTTCTTT

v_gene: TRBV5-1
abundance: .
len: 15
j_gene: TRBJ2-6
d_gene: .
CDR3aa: CASSYQGLGANVLTF
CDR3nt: TGCGCCAGCAGCTATCAGGGGCTAGGGGCCAACGTCCTGACTTTC

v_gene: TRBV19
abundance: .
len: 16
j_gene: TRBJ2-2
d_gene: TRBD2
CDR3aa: CASSISGGRNTGELFF
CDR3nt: TGTGCCAGTAGTATTAGCGGGGGCAGGAACACCGGGGAGCTGTTTTTT

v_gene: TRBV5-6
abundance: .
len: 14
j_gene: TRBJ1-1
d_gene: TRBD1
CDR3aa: CASSWDRDNTEAFF
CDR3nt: TGTGCCAGCAGCTGGGACAGGGATAACACTGAAGCTTTCTTT

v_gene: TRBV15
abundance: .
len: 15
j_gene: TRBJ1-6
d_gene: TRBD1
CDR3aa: CATSIGTGDNSPLHF
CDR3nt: TGTGCCACCAGCATCGGGACAGGGGATAATTCACCCCTCCACTTT

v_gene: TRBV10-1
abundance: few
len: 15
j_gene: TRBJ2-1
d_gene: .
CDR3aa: CASSDFGSSYNEQFF
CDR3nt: TGCGCCAGCAGTGATTTCGGGAGCTCCTACAATGAGCAGTTCTTC

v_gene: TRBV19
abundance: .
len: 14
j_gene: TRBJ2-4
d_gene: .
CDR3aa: CASRDSLAKNIQYF
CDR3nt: TGTGCCAGTAGGGACAGTTTAGCCAAAAACATTCAGTACTTC

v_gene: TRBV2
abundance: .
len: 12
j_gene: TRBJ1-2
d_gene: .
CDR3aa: CASKWRGYGYTF
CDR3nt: TGTGCCAGCAAGTGGAGGGGCTATGGCTACACCTTC

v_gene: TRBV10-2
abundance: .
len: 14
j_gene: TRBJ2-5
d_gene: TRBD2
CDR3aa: CASRGLAGVETQYF
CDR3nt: TGCGCCAGCAGAGGACTAGCGGGAGTAGAGACCCAGTACTTC

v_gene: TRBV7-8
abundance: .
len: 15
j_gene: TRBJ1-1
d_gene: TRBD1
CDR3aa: CASSSRTGGITEAFF
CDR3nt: TGTGCCAGCAGCTCGCGGACAGGGGGCATCACTGAAGCTTTCTTT

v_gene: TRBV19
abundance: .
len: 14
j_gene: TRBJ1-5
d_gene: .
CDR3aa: CASSGTIVSQPQHF
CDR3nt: TGTGCCAGTAGCGGGACAATTGTAAGTCAGCCCCAGCATTTT

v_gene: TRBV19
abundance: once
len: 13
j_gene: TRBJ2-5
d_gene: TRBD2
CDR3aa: CASGLAGAETQYF
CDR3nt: TGTGCCAGTGGACTAGCGGGGGCAGAGACCCAGTACTTC

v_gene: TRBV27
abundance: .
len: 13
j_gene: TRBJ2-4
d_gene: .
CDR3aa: CASRGGLKNIQYF
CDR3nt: TGTGCCAGCAGGGGGGGGCTCAAAAACATTCAGTACTTC

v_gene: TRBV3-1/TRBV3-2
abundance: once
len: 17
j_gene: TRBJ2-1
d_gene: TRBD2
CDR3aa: CASSHRVAGDQHNEQFF
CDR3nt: TGTGCCAGCAGCCATCGAGTAGCGGGGGACCAGCACAATGAGCAGTTCTTC

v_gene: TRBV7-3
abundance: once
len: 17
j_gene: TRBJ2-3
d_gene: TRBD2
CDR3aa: CASSVPGTSGRVDTQYF
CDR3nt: TGTGCCAGCAGCGTCCCCGGGACTAGCGGGAGGGTAGATACGCAGTATTTT

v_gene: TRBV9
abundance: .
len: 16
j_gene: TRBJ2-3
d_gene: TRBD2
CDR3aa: CASSVDSSGGSDTQYF
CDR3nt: TGTGCCAGCAGCGTAGATTCTAGCGGGGGCTCAGATACGCAGTATTTT

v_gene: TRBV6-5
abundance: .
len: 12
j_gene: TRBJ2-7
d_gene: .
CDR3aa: CASSSTGYEQYF
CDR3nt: TGTGCCAGCAGTTCCACAGGCTACGAGCAGTACTTC

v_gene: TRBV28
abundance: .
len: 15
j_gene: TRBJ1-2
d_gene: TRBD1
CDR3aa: CASSSGTGLIYGYTF
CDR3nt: TGTGCCAGCAGTTCCGGGACAGGGCTGATCTATGGCTACACCTTC

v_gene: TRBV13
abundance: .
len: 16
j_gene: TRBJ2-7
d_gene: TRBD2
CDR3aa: CASSLPLAGVLYEQYF
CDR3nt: TGTGCCAGCAGCCTACCTCTAGCGGGAGTTCTCTACGAGCAGTACTTC

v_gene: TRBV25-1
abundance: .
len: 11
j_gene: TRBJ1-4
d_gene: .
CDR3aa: CASRLTEKLFF
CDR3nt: TGTGCCAGCAGACTAACCGAAAAACTGTTTTTT

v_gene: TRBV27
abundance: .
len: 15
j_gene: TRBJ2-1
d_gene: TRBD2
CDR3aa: CASRLTSGSYNEQFF
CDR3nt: TGTGCCAGCAGACTCACTAGCGGCTCCTACAATGAGCAGTTCTTC

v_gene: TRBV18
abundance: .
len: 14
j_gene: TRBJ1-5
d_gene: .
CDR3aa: CASSPEVGGQPQHF
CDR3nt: TGTGCCAGCTCACCGGAGGTGGGAGGTCAGCCCCAGCATTTT

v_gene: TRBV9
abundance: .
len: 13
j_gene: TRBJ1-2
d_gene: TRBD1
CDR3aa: CASTRQGTYGYTF
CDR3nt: TGTGCCAGCACAAGACAGGGTACCTATGGCTACACCTTC

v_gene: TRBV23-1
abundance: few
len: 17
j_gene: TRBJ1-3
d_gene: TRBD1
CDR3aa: CASSQPSTGCSGNTIYF
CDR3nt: TGCGCCAGCAGTCAACCTTCGACAGGGTGCTCTGGAAACACCATATATTTT